This TCR beta chain was sequenced during a study of T-cell memory formation after mild COVID-19. Whole-study findings and limits: From day 15 to 85, contracting clones were balanced between CD4 and CD8, whereas later expanders leaned toward CD4+.

Comments on this clonotype: Its antigen is not identified.

TCRdb analysed the 5' RACE reads with MiXCR anew, one entry per CDR3 protein. The table includes about 190,000 distinct CDR3 sequences, under 30% detected once. Germline assignment: CDR1 MGHRA and CDR2 YSYEKL. With 1 base removed from V and 4 bases from J, the gap between germline ends came to 5 bases. The CDR3 totals 13 residues. The specimen was PBMCs or a T cell subset sorted from them (not recorded which). The chain employs TRBV4-1 and TRBJ1-5; D gene uncertain. The sequence came from an adult woman who had mild COVID-19 (a few samples of this study predate the infection). Cell type and time point are not known. The CDR3 sequence: CASSQVENQPQHF. CDR3 bases: TGCGCCAGCAGCCAAGTAGAGAATCAGCCCCAGCATTTT.